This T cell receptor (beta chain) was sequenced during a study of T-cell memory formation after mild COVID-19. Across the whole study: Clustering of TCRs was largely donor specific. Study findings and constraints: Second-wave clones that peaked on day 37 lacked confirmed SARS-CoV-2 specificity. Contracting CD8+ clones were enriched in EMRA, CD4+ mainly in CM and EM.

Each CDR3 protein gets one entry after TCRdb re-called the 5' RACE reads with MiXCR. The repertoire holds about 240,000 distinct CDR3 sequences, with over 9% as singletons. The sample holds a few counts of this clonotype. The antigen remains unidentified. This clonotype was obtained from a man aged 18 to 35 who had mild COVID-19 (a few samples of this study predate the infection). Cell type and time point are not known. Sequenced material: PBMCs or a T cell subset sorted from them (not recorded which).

The DNA of the CDR3 is TGTGCCACCAGTGATGCGAAACGGAACACCGGGGAGCTGTTTTTT. Its translation is CATSDAKRNTGELFF. The V call is TRBV24-1, the J call TRBJ2-2, with no clear D. The CDR3 length is 15 residues. V dropped 3 bases and J dropped 1 base, with 8 bases sitting between them. The germline V gene has CDR1 KGHDR and CDR2 SFDVKD.